This TCR beta chain was recovered during a study of blood T cell repertoires in COVID-19. V shed 5 bases, J shed 3 bases, and the junction held 8 bases outside the gene matches. The CDR3 consists of 16 residues. The germline gives CDR1 SSHAT, CDR2 FNYEAQ (reference sequence). Assay used: immunoSEQ multiplex PCR; TCRdb lists only in-frame clones, some missing. The sample shows roughly 260,000 clones, around 89% of them seen only once. The clonotype comes from a man aged 55 to 70 who had recovered from COVID-19. Sequences were obtained from peripheral blood. V is TRBV7-7 and J is TRBJ1-3; 9 positions agree with TRBD1. Here the CDR3 reads CASSRGTGPFGNTIYF. CDR3 coding DNA: TGTGCCAGCAGCCGTGGGACAGGGCCGTTTGGAAACACCATATATTTT.